One sample yielded the 26 T cell receptor beta chains listed below, sequenced in a study of immune evolution from preneoplasia to lung adenocarcinoma. Libraries were prepared by immunoSEQ multiplex PCR; TCRdb keeps only in-frame clonotypes and omits some of them. The sample yields 10,000 to 14,000 clones, 70% to 90% seen once. Sequenced input: FFPE invasive lung adenocarcinoma tissue. The source is a person aged 65-85 years with invasive lung adenocarcinoma.

This CDR3 is CASSQPRTGPISGANVLTF. The CDR3 DNA is TGCGCCAGCAGCCAACCCCGGACAGGACCTATCTCTGGGGCCAACGTCCTGACTTTC. The genes are TRBV4-1 and TRBJ2-6; 7 bases line up with TRBD1. CDR3 length equals 19 residues. Germline-derived CDR1 and CDR2 are MGHRA and YSYEKL. Trimming removed 2 bases from V and 0 bases from J; junction bases left unmatched: 10.

The chain combines TRBV2 with TRBJ2-5; tentatively, D is TRBD1 (5 bases). Trimming stripped 6 bases from V and 5 bases from J, with 10 bases between. CDR3 size: 12 residues. Germline V lookup: CDR1 SNHLY, CDR2 FYNNEI. The CDR3 is CASRTDFETQYF. The CDR3 nucleotides are TGTGCCAGCAGGACAGACTTCGAGACCCAGTACTTC.

In its sample, this clone was seen a few times. This chain connects TRBV4-1 to TRBJ1-1, with a weak D call TRBD1 (5 bases). The CDR3 extends over 14 amino acids. Germline loops: CDR1 MGHRA, CDR2 YSYEKL. The ends were cut back, 4 bases at V and 0 bases at J, with 9 bases in the middle. CDR3: CASSRGRMNTEAFF. The CDR3 region has the DNA TGCGCCAGCAGCCGGGGACGTATGAACACTGAAGCTTTCTTT.

The chain recombines TRBV5-8 with TRBJ1-5; D remains unclear. This CDR3 contains 12 residues. Germline loops: CDR1 SGHTS, CDR2 YDEGEE. V dropped 4 bases and J dropped 6 bases, with 8 bases sitting between them. CDR3 sequence reads: CASSTVGQPQHF. DNA for the CDR3: TGTGCCAGCAGCACGGTTGGTCAGCCCCAGCATTTT. The full variable domain, in which reference TRBV5-8 and TRBJ1-5 provide the parts outside the CDR3, is EAGVTQSPTHLIKTRGQQATLRCSPISGHTSVYWYQQALGLGLQFLLWYDEGEERNRGNFPPRFSGRQFPNYSSELNVNALELEDSALYLCASSTVGQPQHFGDGTRLSIL.

This clone turned up a few times. The chain links TRBV7-3 to TRBJ2-3; D gene uncertain. Germline CDR1 reads SGHTA; CDR2 reads FQGTGA. The ends were cut back, 3 bases at V and 2 bases at J, with 6 bases in the middle. CDR3 size: 13 residues. CDR3 sequence: CASSLGHTDTQYF. For the CDR3, the DNA is TGTGCCAGCAGCTTGGGCCACACAGATACGCAGTATTTT.

The genes are TRBV5-1 and TRBJ1-5, with D perhaps TRBD1 (5 bases). V lost 4 bases and J lost 1, with 12 bases in between. There are 15 residues in the CDR3. In germline, CDR1 is SGHRS, CDR2 YFSETQ. The CDR3 sequence: CASSPSGGSNQPQHF. CDR3 DNA: TGCGCCAGCAGCCCGTCCGGGGGAAGCAATCAGCCCCAGCATTTT.

The rearrangement joins TRBV28 to TRBJ1-5; D gene unclear. Trimming pared 7 bases from V and 5 bases from J, leaving 12 bases between. Germline V gene lookup returns CDR1 MDHEN and CDR2 SYDVKM. The CDR3 is made up of 13 amino acids. This CDR3 reads CASIAGRDQPQHF. The CDR3 coding sequence is TGTGCCAGCATAGCGGGTCGGGATCAGCCCCAGCATTTT.

J is TRBJ1-1 and V is TRBV28; D is unresolved. V lost 9 bases and J lost 10, with 18 bases in between. The CDR3 totals 12 residues. Germline V lookup: CDR1 MDHEN, CDR2 SYDVKM. The CDR3 reads CASKTSSLVAFF. Here the CDR3 DNA reads TGTGCCAGTAAAACCAGCAGTTTAGTAGCTTTCTTT. Full variable domain (remainder filled in from reference TRBV28 and TRBJ1-1): DVKVTQSSRYLVKRTGEKVFLECVQDMDHENMFWYRQDPGLGLRLIYFSYDVKMKEKGDIPEGYSVSREKKERFSLILESASTNQTSMYLCASKTSSLVAFFGQGTRLTVV.

V gene TRBV28 combines with J gene TRBJ2-7; D is unresolved. Trimming took 3 bases from V and 7 from J, leaving 7 bases between them. Germline V gene data show CDR1 as MDHEN and CDR2 as SYDVKM. This CDR3 contains 11 residues. CDR3 in DNA: TGTGCCAGCAGTTTGTTGGGGGAGCAGTACTTC. Translation: CASSLLGEQYF.

This clone was counted a few times. The rearrangement links TRBV7-2 to TRBJ1-1, with a possible D match to TRBD1 (5 bases). From germline, CDR1 is SGHTA and CDR2 FQGNSA. The CDR3 covers 14 residues. Trimming took off 4 bases at V and 2 bases at J, with 11 bases between the two ends. The CDR3 DNA reads as TGTGCCAGCAGCTCCCGAGGACACAACACTGAAGCTTTCTTT. Its translation: CASSSRGHNTEAFF.

The chain has TRBV30 and TRBJ2-2; D is perhaps TRBD2 (6 bases). Germline values: CDR1 GTSNPN, CDR2 SVGIG (reference sequence). The CDR3 length is 14 residues. Trimming shortened V by 3 bases and J by 3 bases, and 11 bases separated the two germline ends. CDR3 coding DNA: TGTGCCTGGAGACGTGGAGGGTACACCGGGGAGCTGTTTTTT. Translating it yields CAWRRGGYTGELFF.

This clone was recorded only once. The V and J genes are TRBV28 and TRBJ2-7, with 14 bases lining up with TRBD2. The CDR3 spans 18 residues. Germline CDR1 reads MDHEN; CDR2 reads SYDVKM. Trimming removed 5 bases from V and 1 base from J; junction bases left unmatched: 10. CDR3 DNA: TGTGCCAGCAGTACACAACACGGGACTAGCGGGAGTTCCTACGAGCAGTACTTC. It encodes CASSTQHGTSGSSYEQYF.

V gene TRBV7-9 combines with J gene TRBJ2-1, with TRBD1 identical over 7 bases. V lost 5 bases and J lost 7; bases outside the gene matches: 8. This CDR3 spans 14 amino acids. The germline gives CDR1 SEHNR, CDR2 FQNEAQ (reference sequence). CDR3 nucleotides: TGTGCCAGCAGCCCATTGGGACAGCGAAATGAGCAGTTCTTC. Protein: CASSPLGQRNEQFF.

The chain has TRBV29-1 and TRBJ1-1, with D unclear. Trimming took off 2 bases at V and 1 base at J, with 5 bases between the two ends. The CDR3 runs to 12 residues. Germline loops: CDR1 SQVTM, CDR2 ANQGSEA. This chain's CDR3 is CSVERENTEAFF. In nucleotides, the CDR3 is TGCAGCGTTGAACGAGAGAACACTGAAGCTTTCTTT. The variable domain in full, with the rest retrieved from reference TRBV29-1 and TRBJ1-1, is SAVISQKPSRDICQRGTSLTIQCQVDSQVTMMFWYRQQPGQSLTLIATANQGSEATYESGFVIDKFPISRPNLTFSTLTVSNMSPEDSSIYLCSVERENTEAFFGQGTRLTVV.

The chain couples TRBV11-2 to TRBJ2-7; TRBD2 matches at 14 bases. V trimming: 4 bases; J trimming: 2 bases; junction bases outside the gene matches: 13. This CDR3 is 19 amino acids long. Germline V gene sequence: CDR1 SGHAT, CDR2 FQNNGV. Written as DNA, the CDR3 is TGTGCCAGCAGCTGGCTGCTCGGGACTAGCGGGAGAGGGGCCTACGAGCAGTACTTC. Translated, it gives CASSWLLGTSGRGAYEQYF.

V is TRBV19 and J is TRBJ2-7; unclear D gene. The CDR3 spans 13 residues. The germline V gene has CDR1 LNHDA and CDR2 SQIVND (reference sequence). The V end was cut by 3 bases, the J end by 2 bases, with 8 bases between. CDR3 nucleotide sequence: TGTGCCAGTAGTATCTTGGGCACCTACGAGCAGTACTTC. Translation gives CASSILGTYEQYF.

The chain's CDR3 is CASSRGGGETQYF. CDR3 DNA: TGTGCCAGCAGCCGCGGGGGAGGAGAGACCCAGTACTTC. This chain links TRBV11-2 with TRBJ2-5; 7 nucleotides match TRBD2. Germline V CDR1 and CDR2: SGHAT, FQNNGV. Trimming at V came to 5 bases and at J to 4 bases, leaving 4 bases not matched to a gene. The length of the CDR3 is 13 residues.

The J gene is TRBJ2-5, the V gene TRBV6-5, with D possibly being TRBD1 or TRBD2 (7 bases each). The germline V gene has CDR1 MNHEY and CDR2 SVGAGI. The CDR3 spans 14 residues. Trimming took 5 bases from V and 5 from J, leaving 15 bases between them. This chain's CDR3 is CASSTGGQRETQYF. CDR3 nucleotide sequence: TGTGCCAGCAGTACGGGGGGACAGAGGGAGACCCAGTACTTC.

The chain combines TRBV2 with TRBJ2-7, with 8 bases aligning to TRBD1. CDR3 length equals 14 residues. V lost 7 bases to trimming and J lost 6 bases; unmatched junction nucleotides: 11. CDR1 SNHLY and CDR2 FYNNEI come from the germline V gene. The CDR3, as DNA: TGTGCCAGCATCCCACAGGGGGTTTTCCGCGAGCAGTACTTC. This encodes CASIPQGVFREQYF.

V gene TRBV6-5 combines with J gene TRBJ1-1; D is uncertain. Trimming removed 2 bases at V and 3 bases at J, with 10 bases between. The CDR3 totals 14 residues. Germline-derived CDR1 and CDR2 are MNHEY and SVGAGI. For the CDR3, the DNA is TGTGCCAGCAGTTACACCCCACAGTACACTGAAGCTTTCTTT. Protein product: CASSYTPQYTEAFF.

This chain's CDR3 is CASSQEYDFYEQYF. The CDR3 DNA reads as TGCGCCAGCAGCCAAGAATACGATTTCTACGAGCAGTACTTC. The rearrangement links TRBV4-1 to TRBJ2-7, with D unresolved. Germline lookup yields CDR1 MGHRA and CDR2 YSYEKL. Trimming cost V 0 bases and J 3 bases, with 9 bases left between them. This CDR3 is 14 amino acids long.

The chain combines TRBV29-1 with TRBJ2-7, with 9 bases fitting TRBD1. The CDR3 extends over 13 amino acids. Germline CDR1 and CDR2: SQVTM and ANQGSEA. Trimming took 5 bases from V and 2 from J; bases not matched to a gene: 4. The CDR3 sequence is CSVKDRGPYEQYF. The DNA for the CDR3 is TGCAGCGTTAAGGACAGGGGTCCCTACGAGCAGTACTTC.

This clone was counted once. The rearrangement uses TRBV4-1 and TRBJ1-2, with D uncertain. V was clipped by 0 bases and J by 8 bases, with 10 bases between them. The CDR3 has 13 residues. CDR1 and CDR2 from the germline V gene are MGHRA and YSYEKL. This chain's CDR3 is CASSQDVARGYTF. DNA for the CDR3: TGCGCCAGCAGCCAAGATGTTGCGCGGGGCTACACCTTC.

The V call is TRBV5-1, the J call TRBJ2-7, with TRBD2 matching 11 bases. Per germline, CDR1 SGHRS and CDR2 YFSETQ. The CDR3 length is 13 residues. V was clipped by 5 bases and J by 6 bases; unmatched bases: 4. The CDR3 bases are TGCGCCAGCAGAATTGGGACTAGCGGCGAGCAGTACTTC. The encoded protein is CASRIGTSGEQYF.

The chain joins TRBV14 to TRBJ2-7, with 7 bases identical to TRBD1. Trimming cost V 4 bases and J 5 bases; bases outside gene matches: 11. This CDR3 is 15 amino acids long. CDR1 is SGHDN and CDR2 is FVKESK in the germline V gene. The CDR3 is CASSPLRNRGHEQYF. Here the CDR3 DNA reads TGTGCCAGCAGCCCCTTGCGAAACAGGGGCCACGAGCAGTACTTC.

The CDR3 sequence: CASSFSLTPGTGDGYTF. In DNA form, the CDR3 reads TGTGCCAGCAGTTTTTCTCTAACGCCCGGGACAGGGGATGGCTACACCTTC. The chain employs TRBV2 and TRBJ1-2; 10 nucleotides align to TRBD1. V dropped 5 bases and J dropped 6; count of bases not matched to a gene: 15. Germline CDR1 reads SNHLY; CDR2 reads FYNNEI. There are 17 residues in the CDR3.